This TCR beta chain emerged from a study of molecular identifiers for immune sequencing clone quantification (dated by TCRdb to about 2018). At the level of the whole study: In a replicate experiment, RNA from roughly 21,000 or 96,000 naive CD8 T cells was split into five aliquots, four of which were sequenced. The study was a methods study using CD8 T cells to benchmark molecular-identifier clustering-based TCR repertoire sequencing (MIDCIRS) and TCR RNA copy counting. What the work shows at the level of the full study, not this receptor alone: In CMV-specific effector cells, clones with more than 20 RNA copies contained over 97% of molecules, whereas in naive cells such clones contained under 1% of molecules. When barcode sub-clustering was not used, chimeric consensus sequences inflated TCR diversity, with chimeras reaching as high as 47%. Highly expanded clone sizes could be underestimated because identical TCR molecules may share a barcode. A single cell's worth of spiked-in Jurkat TCR RNA was reported detectable even among about 1.1 million naive CD8 T cells. About 3 recovered TCR RNA copies per cell were obtained by modeling, versus roughly 10 by digital PCR, implying a capture efficiency of 30% to 35%. Spiked-in Jurkat TCR RNA (10 copies' worth), which is not part of the donor repertoire, was contained in the naive libraries.

Clipping removes 6 bases from V and 3 bases from J, with 10 as the unmatched junction base count. Inclusive of the bounding cysteine and phenylalanine, the CDR3 is 17 residues long. Of all the DNA, just the CDR3 is kept, 51 bases in frame from base 1. This clonotype was observed a handful of times. Its target antigen remains unknown. Per-base qualities were not stored, and no clone one base away is much larger. Libraries of naive CD8 T cells were generated from approximately 20,000 to 1,000,000 sorted cells, with 10%, 30% or 50% of the purified RNA used. Naive CD8 T cells were FACS-sorted as CD8+CD4-CCR7+CD45RA+ on a BD FACSAria II into RLT Plus buffer. Detection sensitivity was tested by spiking Jurkat RNA equal to ten or so TCR copies' worth into samples containing roughly 17,000-1,000,000 naive CD8 T cells. CD8 T cells were enriched using RosetteSep CD8+ T Cell Enrichment Cocktail and Ficoll-Paque, and the enriched cells then underwent ACK red cell lysis.

The method was PCR. The sample was run on a NextSeq 500. Bulk TCR libraries were prepared as previously described, using TCR primers listed in Table S5. The Qiagen AllPrep DNA/RNA kit was used to purify total RNA. Reads from multiple sequencing runs of the same library were pooled before analysis. Per the original workflow: Reads were retained only if an exact TCR constant sequence was present, and the retained reads were trimmed to 150 nt and grouped according to their 12-nt molecular barcodes. Within each barcode group, reads were sub-clustered at a 15% Levenshtein threshold, and quality-weighted consensus sequences were built per RNA molecule. Non-functional sequences were excluded, and lower-count sequences lying one edit away from another sequence were also excluded. Based on fitting two negative binomial distributions, any barcode sub-cluster with under 20% of the maximum read count was discarded. TCRdb cleaned the public reads at Q25 with fastp, built clones with MiXCR and kept in-frame beta chains. One record per CDR3 amino acid sequence lists the most common genes and DNA. These V and J calls originate from TCRdb's pipeline instead of the authors' own analysis. The sample has about 320,000 distinct CDR3 sequences on record, 24% of them singletons. 0.74% of the sample belongs to the ten largest clones.

The chain is made from TRBV12-3 or TRBV12-4 and TRBJ2-5; the central 13 bases match TRBD2. The sample consisted of naive CD8+ T cells from blood, with Jurkat cell RNA spiked in. Taken with the paper, the label for cell subset or site translates to: FACS-sorted CD8+CD4-CCR7+CD45RA+ naive T cells. This receptor was obtained from a human donor in good health. Some libraries in this study had Jurkat cell RNA spiked in. The DNA reads TGTGCCAGCAGAACACACGGGACTAGCGGGACCAAAGAGACCCAGTACTTC. Translated, this is CASRTHGTSGTKETQYF.